Below, one TCR beta chain is given with its context. The data were taken from a study of blood T cell repertoires in COVID-19. Study-wide background: COVID-19 samples from acute and convalescent phases originated in the United States, Italy and Spain.

Profiling relied on immunoSEQ multiplex PCR, and the TCRdb table lists in-frame clones only, not all of them. The sample lists 200,000 to 250,000 clones, around nine tenths occurring once. Sequencing was done on a sample of PBMCs or T cells enriched from blood (not recorded which). The sequence was collected from a man aged 25-45 years who had recovered from COVID-19.

In DNA, the CDR3 is TGTGCCTGGCTGAGCCCAGGGGGCCTGAACACTGAAGCTTTCTTT. This sequence encodes CAWLSPGGLNTEAFF. The chain joins TRBV30 to TRBJ1-1, with 8 bases lining up with TRBD1. The ends lost 5 bases at V and 0 bases at J; junction bases unmatched: 8. CDR3 length equals 15 residues. Germline CDR1 and CDR2: GTSNPN and SVGIG (reference sequence). Filled out from reference TRBV30 and TRBJ1-1, the complete variable domain reads SQTIHQWPATLVQPVGSPLSLECTVEGTSNPNLYWYRQAAGRGLQLLFYSVGIGQISSEVPQNLSASRPQDRQFILSSKKLLLSDSGFYLCAWLSPGGLNTEAFFGQGTRLTVV.